Listed below are T cell receptor beta chains from one sample, sequenced in a study of PD-L1 blockade in urothelial cancer. Sequencing used immunoSEQ multiplex PCR; TCRdb keeps in-frame clones, though not all of them. The data show roughly 56,000 clones, about four fifths seen once. The source was PBMCs, collected around atezolizumab (anti-PD-L1) treatment. These receptors were taken from a man aged 65 to 79 with urothelial cancer. CDR3s include the opening cysteine and the closing phenylalanine or tryptophan. Fields, in order: D gene, clone size, J gene, V gene, CDR3 protein. A D gene is named only where the DNA matches it firmly. Size values are once, few and many counts, or a class for expanded clones, and some rows have none.

>.|.|TRBJ2-3|TRBV19
CASSSRDTQYF
>.|once|TRBJ2-7|TRBV7-6
CASSLKGNWGVVYEQYF
>TRBD1|.|TRBJ1-5|TRBV28
CASSSDRDEWKPQHF
>.|.|TRBJ1-1|TRBV29-1
CSVVVLDSLNTEAFF
>TRBD2|few|TRBJ2-1|TRBV6-1
CASGTRNNNNEQFF
>TRBD1|.|TRBJ1-5|TRBV15
CATSRGQGWQPQHF
>.|.|TRBJ1-1|TRBV30
CAWSPSLEARF
>.|few|TRBJ2-2|TRBV30
CAWSFSFTGELFF
>TRBD1|.|TRBJ1-1|TRBV30
CAWRGDRDTEAFF
>TRBD2|.|TRBJ2-7|TRBV5-1
CASSLLASGSYEQYF
>TRBD2|.|TRBJ2-2|TRBV11-2
CASSLTGLAGGLSTGELFF
>.|.|TRBJ1-1|TRBV20-1
CSAWANTEAFF
>.|few|TRBJ2-6|TRBV5-1
CASSFSGTGANVLTF
>.|.|TRBJ2-2|TRBV11-2
CASSLVSTGELFF
>.|.|TRBJ1-1|TRBV2
CASRRQRPPLGDTEAFF
>.|.|TRBJ2-7|TRBV19
CASSFRVSSYEQYF
>.|.|TRBJ2-7|TRBV28
CASVSSRYEQYF
>TRBD2|once|TRBJ2-5|TRBV29-1
CSVAYGLAETQYF
>.|.|TRBJ2-3|TRBV6-1
CASSALPGLQADTQYF
>.|.|TRBJ2-3|TRBV28
CASRGRRTDTQYF
>.|.|TRBJ2-1|TRBV6-6
CAGSGGHNEQFF
>TRBD1|.|TRBJ2-1|TRBV5-4
CASSADRDNEQFF
>.|.|TRBJ2-1|TRBV7-9
CASSPALDGNEQFF
>TRBD1|.|TRBJ1-2|TRBV7-2
CASSLGQGNYGYTF
>TRBD2|.|TRBJ2-3|TRBV5-1
CASRPIAGGSDTQYF
>.|.|TRBJ1-4|TRBV9
CASSVTQGTNEKLFF
>TRBD1|.|TRBJ1-4|TRBV2
CASSPESGQGFEKLFF
>TRBD2|.|TRBJ2-1|TRBV14
CASSQTSGSNEQFF
>TRBD1|once|TRBJ1-1|TRBV4-1
CASSQESKTGGQAFF
>TRBD1|.|TRBJ2-7|TRBV18
CASSPGTGNSYEQYF
>TRBD1|.|TRBJ2-3|TRBV6-4
CASSVDRGQGDTQYF
>TRBD2|few|TRBJ2-1|TRBV28
CASSPRGGSYYNEQFF
>TRBD1|.|TRBJ1-2|TRBV6-5
CASRRQGVAYGYTF